The clone carrying this T cell receptor (beta chain) was picked up one time. The data were taken from a study of shared clonotypes between healthy human individuals. Germline CDR1 reads MNHNY; CDR2 reads SVGAGI (reference sequence). V shed 7 bases and J shed 1 base, with 7 bases lying between them. This CDR3 spans 12 amino acids. Clones were read by immunoSEQ multiplex PCR, and TCRdb kept only the in-frame ones, dropping some. The table has 550,000 to 850,000 clones, approximately 79% seen once. What was sequenced was memory CD4+ T cells sorted from blood. The subset denotes: CD45RA-negative fraction. The sequence came from a woman in her twenties or thirties in good health. This rearrangement joins TRBV6-6 to TRBJ2-5; no firm D call. The CDR3 nucleotides read TGTGCCAGCAAGGGATCCCAAGAGACCCAGTACTTC. Amino acids: CASKGSQETQYF.